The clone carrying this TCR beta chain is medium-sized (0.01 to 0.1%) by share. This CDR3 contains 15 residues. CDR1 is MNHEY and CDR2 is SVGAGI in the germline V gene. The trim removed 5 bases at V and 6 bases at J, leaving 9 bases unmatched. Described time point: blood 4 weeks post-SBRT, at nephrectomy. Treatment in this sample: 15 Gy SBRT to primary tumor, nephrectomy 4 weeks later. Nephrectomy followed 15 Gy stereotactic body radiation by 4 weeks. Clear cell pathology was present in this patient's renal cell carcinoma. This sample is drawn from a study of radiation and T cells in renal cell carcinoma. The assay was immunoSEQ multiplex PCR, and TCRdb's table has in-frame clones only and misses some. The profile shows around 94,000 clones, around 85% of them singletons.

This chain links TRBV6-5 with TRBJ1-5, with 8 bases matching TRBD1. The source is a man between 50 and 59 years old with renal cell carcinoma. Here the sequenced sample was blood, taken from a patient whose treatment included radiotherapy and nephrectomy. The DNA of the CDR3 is TGTGCCAGCAGTGCTACAGGGGGAGGCGGTCAGCCCCAGCATTTT. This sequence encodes CASSATGGGGQPQHF.